The 9 T cell receptor beta chains given below trace back to one sample, sequenced in a study of blood T cells in healthy people across ages. The authors ran a second PCR of roughly 7 to 11 cycles using a sample-barcoded 5' primer and a J-beta primer mix. Each CDR3 protein is one row after TCRdb ran MiXCR on the 5' RACE reads. The data hold about 1.4 million distinct CDR3 sequences, with 59% observed a single time. Sequenced input: blood. These TCRs come from a man aged 18 to 30 in good health.

J is TRBJ2-1 and V is TRBV7-2; the D is unclear. The CDR3 totals 14 residues. V was clipped by 4 bases and J by 1 base, with 8 bases between them. The germline V gene has CDR1 SGHTA and CDR2 FQGNSA. In DNA form, the CDR3 reads TGTGCCAGCAGCTCTGCGGATTCCTACAATGAGCAGTTCTTC. Translating gives CASSSADSYNEQFF.

The genes are TRBV6-6 and TRBJ2-5, with no clear D. The V gene lost 7 bases and the J gene lost 3 bases, with 9 bases spanning the gap. The CDR3 has 12 amino acids. Germline V gives CDR1 MNHNY, CDR2 SVGAGI (reference sequence). CDR3 protein: CASTRQKETQYF. Here the CDR3 DNA reads TGTGCCAGCACCAGGCAGAAAGAGACCCAGTACTTC.

The chain couples TRBV12-3 or TRBV12-4 to TRBJ1-6; 10 positions match TRBD1. The V and J ends lost 1 base and 9 bases, in that order; junction bases with no gene match: 3. The CDR3 is 15 amino acids. In nucleotides, the CDR3 is TGTGCCAGCAGTTTAGGGGACAGGGGTCGTTCACCCCTCCACTTT. Translating gives CASSLGDRGRSPLHF.

V is TRBV5-6 and J is TRBJ2-4, with unresolved D. This CDR3 has 15 amino acids. Trimming took off 3 bases at V and 1 base at J, with 11 bases between the two ends. Germline CDR1 SGHDT, CDR2 YYEEEE. The DNA of the CDR3 is TGTGCCAGCAGCTCCGGGCCCTGGGCCAAAAACATTCAGTACTTC. It yields the protein CASSSGPWAKNIQYF.

This clonotype was seen a few times. The chain employs TRBV20-1 and TRBJ1-4; D may be TRBD1 (5 bases). The CDR3 is 12 residues long. Germline V gives CDR1 DFQATT, CDR2 SNEGSKA (reference sequence). The ends were cut back, 1 base at V and 13 bases at J, with 13 bases in the middle. CDR3 DNA sequence: TGCAGTGCTAGAGCTGACCGCGGGGGACTGTTTTTT. It is translated as CSARADRGGLFF.

The V gene is TRBV12-3 or TRBV12-4, the J gene TRBJ1-1; a possible D gene is TRBD1 (6 bases). Trimming shortened V by 5 bases and J by 4 bases, and 17 bases separated the two germline ends. The CDR3 spans 15 residues. CDR3 sequence: CASSPDSLVGTEAFF. CDR3 coding DNA: TGTGCCAGCAGTCCGGACAGTCTAGTAGGCACTGAAGCTTTCTTT.

This clonotype was recorded a few times. The V call is TRBV7-9, the J call TRBJ2-5; 10 nucleotides line up with TRBD2. Losses at the gene ends were 4 bases for V and 1 base for J; bases not matched to a gene: 6. This CDR3 contains 16 residues. Germline assignment: CDR1 SEHNR and CDR2 FQNEAQ (reference sequence). The CDR3 protein is CASSYVIAGGQETQYF. The DNA of the CDR3 is TGTGCCAGCAGCTACGTAATAGCGGGGGGCCAAGAGACCCAGTACTTC. The variable domain in full, with the rest retrieved from reference TRBV7-9 and TRBJ2-5, is DTGVSQNPRHKITKRGQNVTFRCDPISEHNRLYWYRQTLGQGPEFLTYFQNEAQLEKSRLLSDRFSAERPKGSFSTLEIQRTEQGDSAMYLCASSYVIAGGQETQYFGPGTRLLVL.

The table lists this clonotype with a count of one. V and J are TRBV10-3 and TRBJ2-2, with 7 bases that match TRBD1. This CDR3 is built from 16 residues. From germline, CDR1 is ENHRY and CDR2 SYGVKD. J was trimmed by 1 base and V by 4 bases; bases with no gene match: 6. CDR3 in amino acids: CAISAVGTENTGELFF. The CDR3 DNA reads TGTGCCATCAGTGCTGTCGGGACAGAGAACACCGGGGAGCTGTTTTTT.

The chain joins TRBV4-1 to TRBJ2-5; TRBD2 matches 7 bases. Germline V gives CDR1 MGHRA, CDR2 YSYEKL. V lost 0 bases and J lost 9; bases outside the gene matches: 13. The CDR3 covers 16 residues. CDR3 nucleotide sequence: TGCGCCAGCAGCCAAGACAGCGGGGCCCTCGTGGGGGCCCAGTACTTC. It is translated as CASSQDSGALVGAQYF.